Shown below are 26 T cell receptor beta chains from a single sample sequenced in a study of identifying expanded T cells in peripheral blood. The table came from immunoSEQ multiplex PCR; TCRdb's copy has only in-frame clones and leaves some out. The sample has 130,000 or so clones, more than 75% seen once. The sequencing sample was made of blood. These receptors came from a person aged 18-70 years in good health.

This clone has only one observation. The J gene is TRBJ2-1, the V gene TRBV7-9, with D possibly TRBD2 on 6 matching bases. Trimming cost V 4 bases and J 8 bases, with 12 bases left between them. This CDR3 region has 13 residues. CDR1 is SEHNR, CDR2 FQNEAQ, per germline (reference sequence). The CDR3 loop reads CASSSSSADEQFF. CDR3 sequence (DNA): TGTGCCAGCAGCTCCTCTAGCGCGGATGAGCAGTTCTTC.

This chain uses TRBV25-1 with TRBJ1-1, with D unclear. The CDR3 extends over 13 amino acids. Trimming stripped 3 bases from V and 3 bases from J, with 8 bases between. Germline-derived CDR1 and CDR2 are MGHDK and SYGVNS. CDR3 in amino acids: CASSENSYTEAFF. CDR3 coding DNA: TGTGCCAGCAGTGAGAACAGCTACACTGAAGCTTTCTTT.

Here the CDR3 reads CASSKGQPLATNEKLFF. In nucleotides, the CDR3 is TGTGCCAGCTCAAAGGGACAGCCCCTTGCAACTAATGAAAAACTGTTTTTT. This rearrangement joins TRBV18 to TRBJ1-4; 7 bases agree with TRBD1. The CDR3 sequence is 17 residues long. Germline-derived CDR1 and CDR2 are KGHSH and LQKENI. Trimming took 5 bases from V and 0 from J; bases not matched to a gene: 9.

The chain joins TRBV30 to TRBJ1-2, with a tentative D call TRBD1 (5 bases). Germline V gene sequence: CDR1 GTSNPN, CDR2 SVGIG (reference sequence). V gave up 5 bases and J gave up 6 bases, with 13 bases separating them. This CDR3 is 12 amino acids long. The CDR3 DNA sequence: TGTGCCTGGGACCGTCGGGGGAATGGCTACACCTTC. It translates to CAWDRRGNGYTF. Full variable domain (remainder filled in from reference TRBV30 and TRBJ1-2): SQTIHQWPATLVQPVGSPLSLECTVEGTSNPNLYWYRQAAGRGLQLLFYSVGIGQISSEVPQNLSASRPQDRQFILSSKKLLLSDSGFYLCAWDRRGNGYTFGSGTRLTVV.

The chain is built from TRBV20-1 and TRBJ2-1; D not resolved. Germline assignment: CDR1 DFQATT and CDR2 SNEGSKA (reference sequence). The CDR3 spans 11 residues. The V gene lost 0 bases and the J gene lost 5 bases, with 2 bases spanning the gap. The chain's CDR3 is CSAREHNEQFF. The CDR3, as DNA: TGCAGTGCTAGAGAACACAATGAGCAGTTCTTC.

This CDR3 is CASSLIAGVGETQYF. DNA of the CDR3: TGTGCCAGCAGCCTCATAGCAGGGGTGGGAGAGACCCAGTACTTC. The chain employs TRBV7-2 and TRBJ2-5; the D gene is possibly TRBD1 (6 bases). The CDR3 consists of 15 residues. Germline lookup yields CDR1 SGHTA and CDR2 FQGNSA. V gave up 5 bases and J gave up 4 bases, with 17 bases separating them.

The chain is built from TRBV6-1 and TRBJ2-7, with 13 bases fitting TRBD2. Germline V gene data show CDR1 as MNHNS and CDR2 as SASEGT. J lost 2 bases, V lost 2 bases, and 9 bases had no gene match. The CDR3 runs 18 residues. The CDR3, as DNA: TGTGCCAGCAGTGAAATAATGGGACTAGCGGGGACCACCTACGAGCAGTACTTC. This encodes CASSEIMGLAGTTYEQYF.

Points on this clone: The junction and the germline gene differ at one end; a read error may be behind it. The V call is TRBV6-6, the J call TRBJ2-5; maybe TRBD2 (6 bases). Germline assignment: CDR1 MNHNY and CDR2 SVGAGI (reference sequence). The CDR3 totals 13 residues. The CDR3 DNA is TGCGCAAGCACGGGGAGGAGGAAAGAGACCCAGTACTTC. Its protein product is CASTGRRKETQYF.

The chain carries TRBV2 and TRBJ1-2, with unresolved D. The CDR3 has 17 amino acids. The germline V and J ends were trimmed by 1 base and 2 bases, with 17 bases remaining between them. CDR1 and CDR2 (germline): SNHLY, FYNNEI. This CDR3 is CASSEGPSLSTNYGYTF. The DNA of the CDR3 is TGTGCCAGCAGTGAAGGGCCTAGTCTATCGACCAACTATGGCTACACCTTC. Full variable domain (missing parts from reference TRBV2 and TRBJ1-2): EPEVTQTPSHQVTQMGQEVILRCVPISNHLYFYWYRQILGQKVEFLVSFYNNEISEKSEIFDDQFSVERPDGSNFTLKIRSTKLEDSAMYFCASSEGPSLSTNYGYTFGSGTRLTVV.

V and J are TRBV19 and TRBJ1-2; D is uncertain. This CDR3 region has 14 residues. Germline-derived CDR1 and CDR2 are LNHDA and SQIVND (reference sequence). Trimming stripped 5 bases from V and 4 bases from J, with 14 bases between. CDR3 sequence: CASSAETRAYGYTF. The DNA of the CDR3 is TGTGCCAGTAGTGCCGAAACGAGAGCCTATGGCTACACCTTC.

The chain couples TRBV2 to TRBJ2-7; tentatively, D is TRBD1 (5 bases). CDR3 length equals 13 residues. V was cut by 6 bases and J by 2 bases, with 11 bases left in between. Germline loops: CDR1 SNHLY, CDR2 FYNNEI. For the CDR3, the DNA is TGTGCCAGCAGGCGACAGCTAACCTACGAGCAGTACTTC. This codes for CASRRQLTYEQYF.

The chain joins TRBV25-1 to TRBJ2-7; D is unclear. This CDR3 comprises 14 residues. V lost 4 bases and J lost 0, with 10 bases in between. The germline CDR1 and CDR2 sequences are MGHDK and SYGVNS. This CDR3 reads CASSVGLNSYEQYF. The CDR3 nucleotides are TGTGCCAGCAGTGTAGGCCTAAACTCCTACGAGCAGTACTTC.

This chain uses TRBV6-6 with TRBJ1-2, with TRBD1 as a possible D gene (6 bases). V was pared by 2 bases and J by 3 bases, with 16 bases between. Germline V lookup: CDR1 MNHNY, CDR2 SVGAGI (reference sequence). This CDR3 contains 16 residues. CDR3 nucleotides: TGTGCCAGCAGTTACGTTTCGGGGGGCTGGGACTATGGCTACACCTTC. This codes for CASSYVSGGWDYGYTF.

The V gene is TRBV5-6, the J gene TRBJ1-1; no definite D call. V was cut by 2 bases and J by 1 base, with 6 bases left in between. The CDR3 is 13 amino acids. CDR1 and CDR2 (germline): SGHDT, YYEEEE. CDR3 protein: CASSLVPNTEAFF. In nucleotides, the CDR3 is TGTGCCAGCAGCTTAGTACCGAACACTGAAGCTTTCTTT.

V gene TRBV7-2 combines with J gene TRBJ1-3; 8 bases line up with TRBD1. From germline, CDR1 is SGHTA and CDR2 FQGNSA. The V gene end was trimmed by 5 bases and the J gene end by 7 bases; junction bases not matched to a gene: 7. The length of the CDR3 is 14 residues. The CDR3 protein is CASSLRTGRNTIYF. For the CDR3, the DNA is TGTGCCAGCAGCCTCCGGACAGGGCGGAACACCATATATTTT.

The chain recombines TRBV15 with TRBJ2-1; D may be TRBD1 (5 bases). Germline V gene data show CDR1 as LNHNV and CDR2 as YYDKDF (reference sequence). The CDR3 loop spans 15 amino acids. V lost 6 bases and J 0 bases, leaving 12 bases between the germline ends. The CDR3 reads CATRDNPSSYNEQFF. CDR3 DNA: TGTGCCACCAGGGACAATCCGAGCTCCTACAATGAGCAGTTCTTC.

This clone was recorded only once. The rearrangement joins TRBV2 to TRBJ2-5; a possible D gene is TRBD1 (5 bases). V was shortened by 8 bases and J by 5 bases, with 21 bases between the two germline ends. The germline CDR1 and CDR2 sequences are SNHLY and FYNNEI. This CDR3 is built from 15 residues. CDR3 protein: CASSPSTWGAETQYF. CDR3 DNA sequence: TGTGCCAGCTCCCCTTCCACCTGGGGCGCGGAGACCCAGTACTTC.

The chain joins TRBV2 to TRBJ2-1, with TRBD2 as a possible D gene (6 bases). Trimming left V 6 bases short and J 8 bases short, with 17 bases between. The germline V gene has CDR1 SNHLY and CDR2 FYNNEI. This CDR3 comprises 14 residues. CDR3 coding DNA: TGTGCCAGCAGCACTAGCTTCCCGGACCATGAGCAGTTCTTC. It is translated as CASSTSFPDHEQFF. The complete variable domain, with remaining parts taken from reference TRBV2 and TRBJ2-1, reads EPEVTQTPSHQVTQMGQEVILRCVPISNHLYFYWYRQILGQKVEFLVSFYNNEISEKSEIFDDQFSVERPDGSNFTLKIRSTKLEDSAMYFCASSTSFPDHEQFFGPGTRLTVL.

The gene calls are TRBV18 and TRBJ2-1, with 7 bases identical to TRBD1. The CDR3 runs 13 residues. V gave up 3 bases and J gave up 12 bases; unmatched junction bases: 8. Germline-derived CDR1 and CDR2 are KGHSH and LQKENI. CDR3 sequence: CASSPSLTGPQFF. DNA of the CDR3: TGTGCCAGCTCACCCTCCCTGACAGGGCCGCAGTTCTTC.

This chain joins TRBV5-6 and TRBJ1-2, with a weak D call TRBD1 (6 bases). V was shortened by 4 bases and J by 2 bases, with 21 bases between the two germline ends. CDR3 size: 17 residues. Germline CDR1 is SGHDT and CDR2 is YYEEEE. The chain's CDR3 is CASSLGTQTEVNYGYTF. The DNA for the CDR3 is TGTGCCAGCAGCCTAGGGACACAAACTGAAGTAAACTATGGCTACACCTTC.

The chain carries TRBV6-5 and TRBJ2-7; D gene uncertain. CDR1 is MNHEY and CDR2 is SVGAGI in the germline V gene. The V end lost 6 bases, the J end lost 2 bases, and 11 bases lay between the germline ends. The CDR3 covers 13 residues. The CDR3 DNA is TGTGCCAGCAGAGCTGGGTCCCCCTACGAGCAGTACTTC. Protein sequence: CASRAGSPYEQYF.

This clone was detected once. J is TRBJ1-5 and V is TRBV2, with D possibly TRBD1 on 6 matching bases. Trimming shortened V by 5 bases and J by 7 bases, and 18 bases separated the two germline ends. Germline V gives CDR1 SNHLY, CDR2 FYNNEI. The CDR3 extends over 15 amino acids. CDR3: CASSFPTGSRQPQHF. CDR3 sequence (DNA): TGTGCCAGCAGTTTTCCGACAGGTTCAAGACAGCCCCAGCATTTT. The variable domain in full, with the rest retrieved from reference TRBV2 and TRBJ1-5, is EPEVTQTPSHQVTQMGQEVILRCVPISNHLYFYWYRQILGQKVEFLVSFYNNEISEKSEIFDDQFSVERPDGSNFTLKIRSTKLEDSAMYFCASSFPTGSRQPQHFGDGTRLSIL.

This sequence joins TRBV28 and TRBJ2-7, with TRBD2 as a possible D gene (6 bases). This CDR3 is 15 amino acids long. V lost 6 bases, J lost 7 bases, and 22 bases lay in between. Germline V gives CDR1 MDHEN, CDR2 SYDVKM. CDR3 loop: CASRSPGTLREEQYF. DNA for the CDR3: TGTGCCAGCAGGTCACCGGGGACCTTACGGGAGGAGCAGTACTTC.

This clone was counted between two and nine times. The chain has TRBV4-1 and TRBJ1-2, with a weak D call TRBD1 (5 bases). Germline CDR1 reads MGHRA; CDR2 reads YSYEKL. The CDR3 has 15 residues. Trimming removed 4 bases at V and 2 bases at J, with 14 bases between. CDR3 coding DNA: TGCGCCAGCAGCCCTGCGAGTGGGGACAACTATGGCTACACCTTC. Its protein is CASSPASGDNYGYTF.

This chain joins TRBV10-2 and TRBJ2-2; no clear D. From germline, CDR1 is WSHSY and CDR2 SAAADI. V was trimmed by 4 bases and J by 4 bases, leaving 7 bases between them. The CDR3 covers 13 residues. The CDR3 DNA is TGCGCCAGCAGTGTGGGGTTCACCGGGGAGCTGTTTTTT. Translated: CASSVGFTGELFF.

The chain combines TRBV7-2 with TRBJ2-7; 8 bases align to TRBD1. Germline V gene data show CDR1 as SGHTA and CDR2 as FQGNSA. This CDR3 has 15 residues. V was clipped by 3 bases and J by 4 bases; unmatched bases: 8. The CDR3 here is CASSLRQGRNYEQYF. The CDR3, as DNA: TGTGCCAGCAGCTTGAGACAGGGGCGTAATTACGAGCAGTACTTC. The complete variable domain, with remaining parts taken from reference TRBV7-2 and TRBJ2-7, reads GAGVSQSPSNKVTEKGKDVELRCDPISGHTALYWYRQSLGQGLEFLIYFQGNSAPDKSGLPSDRFSAERTGGSVSTLTIQRTQQEDSAVYLCASSLRQGRNYEQYFGPGTRLTVT.